A single sample is the source of the 11 T cell receptor beta chains below, sequenced in a study of T-cell memory formation after mild COVID-19. A single record per CDR3 protein comes from TCRdb applying MiXCR to the 5' RACE reads. The sample consists of fewer than 250,000 distinct CDR3 sequences, more than 9% of them appearing once. Source material: PBMCs or a T cell subset sorted from them (not recorded which). The receptors shown here come from a man aged 18 to 29 who had mild COVID-19 (a few samples of this study predate the infection). Cell type and time point are not known.

The rearrangement joins TRBV6-2 or TRBV6-3 to TRBJ2-5; D might be TRBD2 (7 bases). CDR1 is MNHEY, CDR2 SVGEGT, per germline. The length of the CDR3 is 14 residues. V was clipped by 10 bases and J by 2 bases, with 17 bases between them. CDR3 loop: CATAAGAIQETQYF. In DNA, the CDR3 is TGTGCCACCGCGGCGGGGGCGATACAAGAGACCCAGTACTTC.

This clonotype was seen a handful of times. This chain uses TRBV5-4 with TRBJ2-3; D gene uncertain. CDR3 length: 11 amino acids. V gave up 3 bases and J gave up 8 bases, with 7 bases separating them. From germline, CDR1 is SGHNT and CDR2 YYREEE (reference sequence). Here the CDR3 reads CASSSGGTQYF. CDR3 sequence (DNA): TGTGCCAGCAGCTCGGGTGGTACGCAGTATTTT.

This clonotype has just a few counts. The rearrangement joins TRBV12-3 or TRBV12-4 to TRBJ1-3; D is uncertain. V was cut by 10 bases and J by 2 bases, with 9 bases left in between. CDR3 length equals 12 residues. CDR3 nucleotides: TGTGCCACCCCCTCGACTGGAAACACCATATATTTT. Its translation: CATPSTGNTIYF.

This clonotype was counted between two and nine times. The V and J genes are TRBV3-1 and TRBJ2-7, with D possibly TRBD2 on 6 matching bases. The germline V gene encodes CDR1 LGHDT and CDR2 YNNKEL (reference sequence). The CDR3 sequence is 16 residues long. Deletions cut 3 bases from V and 5 bases from J, with 20 bases between. CDR3 sequence: CASSHRYGRGKDEQYF. The CDR3 coding sequence is TGTGCCAGCAGCCATAGATATGGGCGGGGAAAGGACGAGCAGTACTTC.

This clonotype turned up a few times. The chain couples TRBV12-3 or TRBV12-4 to TRBJ1-1; a weak D match, TRBD1 (6 bases). Trimming took off 3 bases at V and 3 bases at J, with 14 bases between the two ends. The CDR3 runs to 15 residues. CDR3 sequence (DNA): TGTGCCAGCAGTTTCGCGAACAGGGCGGACACTGAAGCTTTCTTT. Translated: CASSFANRADTEAFF.

A note on this clonotype: The CDR3 does not close with the conserved phenylalanine or tryptophan, likely indicating a read error. The DNA is left out, because the CDR3 cannot be placed on it with certainty; the CDR3 is given as TCRdb lists it. The chain has TRBV4-2 and TRBJ2-7; TRBD1 is the table's D call and was not checked against the DNA. Germline V CDR1 and CDR2: LGHNA, YNFKEQ. A total of 9 residues make up the CDR3, ends included. The CDR3 loop reads CASSRRQGP.

The chain recombines TRBV7-3 with TRBJ2-1; 12 nucleotides match TRBD2. Germline-derived CDR1 and CDR2 are SGHTA and FQGTGA. CDR3 size: 15 residues. J was trimmed by 7 bases and V by 4 bases; bases with no gene match: 5. The CDR3 reads CASSSASGGANEQFF. CDR3 nucleotides: TGTGCCAGCAGCTCCGCTAGCGGGGGGGCAAATGAGCAGTTCTTC.

The chain recombines TRBV28 with TRBJ2-2; 7 positions agree with TRBD1. Trimming removed 4 bases from V and 5 bases from J; junction bases left unmatched: 7. The CDR3 runs 15 residues. The germline V gene has CDR1 MDHEN and CDR2 SYDVKM. The CDR3 sequence is CASSSPGTATGELFF. CDR3 bases: TGTGCCAGCAGTTCCCCCGGGACAGCTACCGGGGAGCTGTTTTTT.

This clonotype has just a few counts. The chain is built from TRBV7-9 and TRBJ1-3; D unclear. V lost 8 bases and J lost 5, with 13 bases in between. This CDR3 is 13 amino acids long. The germline CDR1 and CDR2 sequences are SEHNR and FQNEAQ (reference sequence). The CDR3 DNA reads TGTGCCAGCCGCTCTACCGCCAGAAACACCATATATTTT. The encoded protein is CASRSTARNTIYF.

The rearrangement links TRBV5-1 to TRBJ2-5; D call uncertain. V lost 2 bases and J lost 0, with 8 bases in between. Germline lookup yields CDR1 SGHRS and CDR2 YFSETQ. The CDR3 length is 14 residues. This CDR3 reads CASSFQQYQETQYF. DNA of the CDR3: TGCGCCAGCAGCTTCCAGCAGTACCAAGAGACCCAGTACTTC.

This clonotype has just a few counts. This chain joins TRBV5-1 and TRBJ2-5, with D unresolved. Germline CDR1 SGHRS, CDR2 YFSETQ. The CDR3 extends over 12 amino acids. V lost 5 bases and J lost 5, with 10 bases in between. The CDR3 DNA reads as TGCGCCAGCAGGAGAGGAATGGAGACCCAGTACTTC. Its protein is CASRRGMETQYF.